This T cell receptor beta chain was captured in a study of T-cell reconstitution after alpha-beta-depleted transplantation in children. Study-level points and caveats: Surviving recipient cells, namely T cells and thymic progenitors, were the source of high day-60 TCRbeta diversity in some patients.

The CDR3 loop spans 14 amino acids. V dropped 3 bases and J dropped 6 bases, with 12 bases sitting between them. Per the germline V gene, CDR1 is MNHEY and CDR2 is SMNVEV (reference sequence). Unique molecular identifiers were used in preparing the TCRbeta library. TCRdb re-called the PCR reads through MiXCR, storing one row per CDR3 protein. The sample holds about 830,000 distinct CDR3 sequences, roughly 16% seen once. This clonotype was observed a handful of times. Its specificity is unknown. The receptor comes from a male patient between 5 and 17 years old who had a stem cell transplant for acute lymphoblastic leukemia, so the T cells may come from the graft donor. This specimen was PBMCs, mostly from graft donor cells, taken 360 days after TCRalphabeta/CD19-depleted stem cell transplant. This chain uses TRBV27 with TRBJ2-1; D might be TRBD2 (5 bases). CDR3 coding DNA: TGTGCCAGCAGTTTCTCCGGGATACCCAATGAGCAGTTCTTC. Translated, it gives CASSFSGIPNEQFF.